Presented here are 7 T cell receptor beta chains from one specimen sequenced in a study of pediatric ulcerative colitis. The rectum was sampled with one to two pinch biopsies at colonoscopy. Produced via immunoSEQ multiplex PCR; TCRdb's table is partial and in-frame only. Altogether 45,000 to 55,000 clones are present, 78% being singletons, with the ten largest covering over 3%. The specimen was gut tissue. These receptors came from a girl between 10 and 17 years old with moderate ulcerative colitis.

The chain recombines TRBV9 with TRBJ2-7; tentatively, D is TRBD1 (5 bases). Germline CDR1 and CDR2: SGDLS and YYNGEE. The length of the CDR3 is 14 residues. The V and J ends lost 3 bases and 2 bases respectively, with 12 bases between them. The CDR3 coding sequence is TGTGCCAGCAGCGCGACAGCCTACACCTACGAGCAGTACTTC. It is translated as CASSATAYTYEQYF. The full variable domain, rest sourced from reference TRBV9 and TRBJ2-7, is DSGVTQTPKHLITATGQRVTLRCSPRSGDLSVYWYQQSLDQGLQFLIQYYNGEERAKGNILERFSAQQFPDLHSELNLSSLELGDSALYFCASSATAYTYEQYFGPGTRLTVT.

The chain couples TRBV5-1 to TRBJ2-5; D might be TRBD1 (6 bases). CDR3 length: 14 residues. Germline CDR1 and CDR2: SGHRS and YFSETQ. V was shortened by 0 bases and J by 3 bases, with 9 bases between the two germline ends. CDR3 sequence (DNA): TGCGCCAGCAGCTTGGGGTCAGGGGAAGAGACCCAGTACTTC. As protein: CASSLGSGEETQYF.

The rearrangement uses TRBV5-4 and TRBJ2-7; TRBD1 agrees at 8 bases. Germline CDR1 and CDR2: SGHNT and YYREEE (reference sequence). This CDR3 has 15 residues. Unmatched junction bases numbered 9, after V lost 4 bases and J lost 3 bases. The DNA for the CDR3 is TGTGCCAGCAGCGCGGGGACAGGTAGGGTCTACGAGCAGTACTTC. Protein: CASSAGTGRVYEQYF.

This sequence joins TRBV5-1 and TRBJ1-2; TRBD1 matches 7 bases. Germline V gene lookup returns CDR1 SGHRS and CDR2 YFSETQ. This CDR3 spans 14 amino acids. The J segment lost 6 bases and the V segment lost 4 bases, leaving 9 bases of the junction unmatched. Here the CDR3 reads CASSPGWTGDGYTF. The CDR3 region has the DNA TGCGCCAGCAGCCCAGGCTGGACAGGTGATGGCTACACCTTC.

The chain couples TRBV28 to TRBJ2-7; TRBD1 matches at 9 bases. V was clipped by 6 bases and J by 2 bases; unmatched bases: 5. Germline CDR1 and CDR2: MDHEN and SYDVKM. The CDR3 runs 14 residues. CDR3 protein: CASRRGQGTYEQYF. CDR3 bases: TGTGCCAGCAGGCGGGGACAGGGTACCTACGAGCAGTACTTC.

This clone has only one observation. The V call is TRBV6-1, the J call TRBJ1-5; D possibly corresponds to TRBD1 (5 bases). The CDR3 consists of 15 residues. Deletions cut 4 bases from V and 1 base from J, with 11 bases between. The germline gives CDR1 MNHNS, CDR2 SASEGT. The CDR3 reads CASSGQGLSNQPQHF. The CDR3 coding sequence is TGTGCCAGCAGTGGGCAGGGTTTAAGCAATCAGCCCCAGCATTTT.

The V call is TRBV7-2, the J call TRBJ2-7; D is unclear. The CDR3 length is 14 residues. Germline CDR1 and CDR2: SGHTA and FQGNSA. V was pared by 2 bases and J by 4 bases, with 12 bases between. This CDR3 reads CASSLQSPLYEQYF. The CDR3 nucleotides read TGTGCCAGCAGCTTACAGTCCCCCCTATACGAGCAGTACTTC.